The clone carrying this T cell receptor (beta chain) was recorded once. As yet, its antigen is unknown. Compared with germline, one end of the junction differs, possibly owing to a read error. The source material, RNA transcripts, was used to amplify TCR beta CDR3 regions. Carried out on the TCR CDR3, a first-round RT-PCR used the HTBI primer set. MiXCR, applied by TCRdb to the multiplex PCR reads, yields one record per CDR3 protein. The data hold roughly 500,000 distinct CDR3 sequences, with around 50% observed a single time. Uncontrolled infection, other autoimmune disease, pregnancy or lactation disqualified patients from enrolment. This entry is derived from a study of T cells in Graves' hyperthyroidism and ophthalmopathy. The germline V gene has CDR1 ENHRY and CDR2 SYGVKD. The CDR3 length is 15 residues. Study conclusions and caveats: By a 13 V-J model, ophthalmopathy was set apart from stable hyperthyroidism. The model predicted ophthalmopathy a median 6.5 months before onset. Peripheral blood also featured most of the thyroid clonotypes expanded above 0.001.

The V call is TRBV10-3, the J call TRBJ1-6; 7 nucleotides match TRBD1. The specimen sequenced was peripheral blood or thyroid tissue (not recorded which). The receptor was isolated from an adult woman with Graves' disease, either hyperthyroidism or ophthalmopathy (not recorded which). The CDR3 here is CASSTTGDPNSPLHF. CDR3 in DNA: TGTGCCAGCAGTACTACAGGGGACCCCAATTCACCCCTCCACTTT.